This is a list of T cell receptor beta chains from one sample in a study of blood T cell repertoires in COVID-19. Repertoires were generated with immunoSEQ multiplex PCR, while TCRdb's copy carries only in-frame clones and drops some. The sample contains roughly 92,000 clones, 90% of which appear only once. Sequenced: peripheral blood. The receptors shown here come from a man in his fifties or sixties with acute or convalescent COVID-19. CDR3s include the opening cysteine and the closing phenylalanine or tryptophan.

v_gene,CDR3aa
TRBV11-2,CASSPYRGGYEQYF
TRBV6-2/TRBV6-3,CASSFRPRSSGDNEQFF
TRBV27,CASSQQGIGVNEQFF
TRBV4-2,CASSQERVAAGNTEAFF
TRBV6-2/TRBV6-3,CASSYVRAGGLDTQYF
TRBV7-9,CASSLGLAGLAKNIQYF
TRBV6-4,CASSADSNEQFF
TRBV5-4,CASSDSGSSNIQYF
TRBV5-1,CASRRTSGRAADEQFF
TRBV4-2,CASSQVGTTRGYTF
TRBV5-1,CASSLALAGNTEAFF
TRBV30,CAWSKGGAGNTIYF
TRBV2,CASRGQGRLNYGYTF
TRBV27,CASSLDSTYEQYF
TRBV11-2,CASSLELARTYEQYF
TRBV18,CASSPGQGEDGYTF
TRBV5-4,CASSGDIPETQYF
TRBV7-9,CASSSLAGYTDTQYF
TRBV11-2,CASGPGLAGETQYF
TRBV19,CASTSSGRALGGELFF
TRBV29-1,CSVAPRGNTEAFF
TRBV14,CASSQDREQGAWYGYTF
TRBV5-4,CASSPRQGRTTGELFF
TRBV6-5,CASSQGGTEAFF
TRBV2,CASSVGLANTGELFF
TRBV6-2/TRBV6-3,CASSYPPRQGGNQPQHF
TRBV5-8,CASTPLGGRNTGELFF
TRBV4-1,CASSQDMGLGRNEQYF
TRBV12-5,CASGLAGQAINYGYTF
TRBV24-1,CATSDPGGEKNIQYF
TRBV11-2,CASSSQRAGYTF
TRBV15,CATSRQAGRQVEDEQYF
TRBV18,CASSPLLATEQFF
TRBV7-8,CASSSRLALEQFF
TRBV30,CAWSAGGSLDEQYF
TRBV15,CATSLGQGTEEQYF
TRBV5-1,CASTRGGSDHTYEQYF